A single sample is the source of the 31 T cell receptor beta chains below, sequenced in a study of cytotoxic CD8 clonotypes in ibrutinib-treated CLL. Libraries were prepared by immunoSEQ multiplex PCR; TCRdb keeps only in-frame clonotypes and omits some of them. The sample has around 140,000 clones; 60% to 85% are singletons. The sample here was PBMCs, taken after 24 months of ibrutinib treatment. Receptors originate from a human donor with chronic lymphocytic leukemia.

This clone was observed once. V is TRBV6-5 and J is TRBJ2-7; the match to TRBD2 covers 7 bases. The junction had 12 bases not matched to a gene; V was cut back by 5 bases and J by 5 bases. This CDR3 has 15 amino acids. CDR1 and CDR2 from the germline V gene are MNHEY and SVGAGI. The CDR3 here is CASSTKRGGRDEQYF. In DNA, the CDR3 is TGTGCCAGCAGTACCAAGCGGGGAGGCCGGGACGAGCAGTACTTC.

The V gene is TRBV6-1, the J gene TRBJ1-3; D unresolved. Between the trimmed V and J ends, which lost 6 bases and 2 bases, there was a span of 5 bases. Germline V lookup: CDR1 MNHNS, CDR2 SASEGT. The CDR3 has 12 amino acids. CDR3 amino acids: CASSPAGNTIYF. CDR3 coding DNA: TGTGCCAGCAGCCCAGCTGGAAACACCATATATTTT.

The rearrangement joins TRBV6-5 to TRBJ1-3, with D perhaps TRBD1 (5 bases). CDR3 length: 14 residues. CDR1 is MNHEY, CDR2 SVGAGI, per germline. V was trimmed by 5 bases and J by 1 base, leaving 9 bases between them. CDR3 loop: CASSRRGSGNTIYF. The CDR3 DNA is TGTGCCAGCAGTCGCCGGGGGTCTGGAAACACCATATATTTT.

This clone was observed once. J is TRBJ1-6 and V is TRBV18; D is unresolved. The CDR3 sequence is 16 residues long. The germline V gene encodes CDR1 KGHSH and CDR2 LQKENI. Between the trimmed V and J ends, which lost 2 bases and 4 bases, there was a span of 12 bases. For the CDR3, the DNA is TGTGCCAGCTCACCAAGGCAGGCTACGTATAATTCACCCCTCCACTTT. Protein product: CASSPRQATYNSPLHF.

The chain joins TRBV5-1 to TRBJ2-2; D is uncertain. Per germline, CDR1 SGHRS and CDR2 YFSETQ. The length of the CDR3 is 14 residues. Trimming removed 0 bases at V and 7 bases at J, with 10 bases between. The CDR3 DNA reads as TGCGCCAGCAGCTTGGCCGCAGGCCGCGGGGAGCTGTTTTTT. It yields the protein CASSLAAGRGELFF.

The chain links TRBV4-1 to TRBJ1-5; D is unresolved. V was pared by 0 bases and J by 9 bases, with 15 bases between. The CDR3 length is 15 residues. Germline V lookup: CDR1 MGHRA, CDR2 YSYEKL. In DNA, the CDR3 is TGCGCCAGCAGCCAAGACAGGTACGGACCGTGGCCCCAGCATTTT. Translating gives CASSQDRYGPWPQHF.

This clone was observed once. The rearrangement uses TRBV2 and TRBJ2-5; TRBD1 might be the D (6 bases). Trimming pared 5 bases from V and 1 base from J, leaving 14 bases between. Germline V gene data show CDR1 as SNHLY and CDR2 as FYNNEI. The CDR3 covers 15 residues. The CDR3 DNA reads as TGTGCCAGCAGTCCCCTACAGGGAACCCAAGAGACCCAGTACTTC. Its protein is CASSPLQGTQETQYF.

This chain joins TRBV9 and TRBJ1-3, with 8 nucleotides matching TRBD1. V was pared by 0 bases and J by 3 bases, with 5 bases of the junction left unmatched. Germline CDR1 is SGDLS and CDR2 is YYNGEE. The CDR3 has 16 amino acids. CDR3 region: CASSVDPGTGGNTIYF. Written as DNA, the CDR3 is TGTGCCAGCAGCGTAGACCCCGGGACAGGTGGAAACACCATATATTTT. Using reference TRBV9 and TRBJ1-3 for the parts outside the CDR3, the full variable domain is DSGVTQTPKHLITATGQRVTLRCSPRSGDLSVYWYQQSLDQGLQFLIQYYNGEERAKGNILERFSAQQFPDLHSELNLSSLELGDSALYFCASSVDPGTGGNTIYFGEGSWLTVV.

V gene TRBV19 combines with J gene TRBJ2-4; D possibly uses TRBD1 or TRBD2 (6 bases each). V dropped 4 bases and J dropped 0 bases, with 16 bases sitting between them. From germline, CDR1 is LNHDA and CDR2 SQIVND (reference sequence). The CDR3 is 17 amino acids. CDR3 region: CASSKGGHDRAKNIQYF. The DNA for the CDR3 is TGTGCCAGTAGTAAGGGGGGACACGATAGAGCCAAAAACATTCAGTACTTC.

V gene TRBV6-5 combines with J gene TRBJ2-3; no reliable D call. Germline CDR1 and CDR2: MNHEY and SVGAGI. This CDR3 region has 11 residues. Trimming stripped 2 bases from V and 6 bases from J, with 3 bases between. CDR3 residues: CASSYVDTQYF. The CDR3 DNA sequence: TGTGCCAGCAGTTACGTGGATACGCAGTATTTT.

V gene TRBV12-5 combines with J gene TRBJ2-1, with D perhaps matching TRBD1 or TRBD2 (5 bases each). The CDR3 contains 18 residues. Germline V gene data show CDR1 as LGHNT and CDR2 as FRNRAP. V gave up 0 bases and J gave up 8 bases, with 23 bases separating them. Written as DNA, the CDR3 is TGTGCTAGTGGTTTGGTACTGGGCTTGGCCTCACGGGGCTATGAGCAGTTCTTC. Amino acids: CASGLVLGLASRGYEQFF.

The rearrangement uses TRBV7-7 and TRBJ2-3; D perhaps matches TRBD2 (6 bases). This CDR3 has 18 amino acids. Germline CDR1 SSHAT, CDR2 FNYEAQ (reference sequence). CDR3 in DNA: TGTGCTAGCCGGCCCGGGAGAGGAACACCCGGAGGGACAGATACGCAGTATTTT. Translation: CASRPGRGTPGGTDTQYF.

This clone showed up just a few times. V usage is TRBV5-1 and J usage is TRBJ2-5; TRBD1 aligns across 9 bases. J was trimmed by 2 bases and V by 4 bases; bases with no gene match: 6. The CDR3 has 15 amino acids. The V gene's germline CDR1 is SGHRS and CDR2 YFSETQ. The CDR3 DNA reads as TGCGCCAGCAGCCCCCCGGACAGGGGTCAAGAGACCCAGTACTTC. It translates to CASSPPDRGQETQYF.

This sequence joins TRBV28 and TRBJ2-7, with D unresolved. The germline CDR1 and CDR2 sequences are MDHEN and SYDVKM. There are 10 residues in the CDR3. The ends were cut back, 6 bases at V and 3 bases at J, with 3 bases in the middle. The CDR3 region has the DNA TGTGCCAGCAGCCTCTACGAGCAGTACTTC. This sequence encodes CASSLYEQYF.

The chain is built from TRBV6-5 and TRBJ2-3; possibly TRBD1 or TRBD2 for D (5 bases each). CDR3 length equals 14 residues. The germline V gene has CDR1 MNHEY and CDR2 SVGAGI. Trimming stripped 5 bases from V and 1 base from J, with 10 bases between. Here the CDR3 DNA reads TGTGCCAGCAGTCCCCTGGGGGGCACAGATACGCAGTATTTT. Translated: CASSPLGGTDTQYF.

The rearrangement joins TRBV2 to TRBJ2-7, with TRBD2 matching over 7 bases. The V gene's germline CDR1 is SNHLY and CDR2 FYNNEI. The junction had 12 bases not matched to a gene; V was cut back by 4 bases and J by 6 bases. This CDR3 is 15 amino acids long. The CDR3 DNA reads TGTGCCAGCAGTGGTCGGGGGGACGGCGCCCCCGAGCAGTACTTC. Amino acids: CASSGRGDGAPEQYF.

The gene calls are TRBV6-1 and TRBJ2-3; 11 bases align to TRBD1. The trim removed 6 bases at V and 1 base at J, leaving 3 bases unmatched. The length of the CDR3 is 15 residues. Looked up from germline, CDR1 is MNHNS and CDR2 is SASEGT. The CDR3 spells CASRGTGGGTDTQYF. DNA for the CDR3: TGTGCCAGCAGAGGGACAGGGGGGGGCACAGATACGCAGTATTTT.

CDR3 sequence reads: CASSFVGGTGGYEQYF. CDR3 nucleotides: TGTGCCAGCAGCTTCGTTGGTGGGACAGGGGGCTACGAGCAGTACTTC. V is TRBV7-2 and J is TRBJ2-7; TRBD1 aligns across 11 bases. Trimming at V came to 3 bases and at J to 3 bases, leaving 7 bases not matched to a gene. Germline V gene lookup returns CDR1 SGHTA and CDR2 FQGNSA. This CDR3 spans 16 amino acids.

This clone has a handful of counts. The chain recombines TRBV20-1 with TRBJ1-2, with D unclear. Germline V gene lookup returns CDR1 DFQATT and CDR2 SNEGSKA (reference sequence). The CDR3 contains 11 residues. V lost 6 bases and J 5 bases, leaving 10 bases between the germline ends. CDR3 DNA sequence: TGCAGTGCCCCACGGGGTTATGGCTACACCTTC. It is translated as CSAPRGYGYTF.

This rearrangement joins TRBV5-1 to TRBJ2-1; 8 bases align to TRBD1. Per germline, CDR1 SGHRS and CDR2 YFSETQ. CDR3 length equals 16 residues. V was pared by 0 bases and J by 6 bases, with 8 bases of the junction left unmatched. For the CDR3, the DNA is TGCGCCAGCAGCTTGGAAGTCAGGGGGCACGGCAATGAGCAGTTCTTC. This translates into CASSLEVRGHGNEQFF.

This clone has more than one count but fewer than ten. A read error is likely, as this CDR3 ends without the conserved phenylalanine or tryptophan. No DNA is shown, since the ends of the CDR3 on it are uncertain; the CDR3 is the one TCRdb lists. The chain uses TRBV7-9 and TRBJ2-3; no DNA check was done on the table's D call, TRBD2. Per germline, CDR1 SEHNR and CDR2 FQNEAQ (reference sequence). With termini counted, the CDR3 has 11 amino acids. CDR3 residues: CASSPGLVQWV.

This chain joins TRBV7-3 and TRBJ2-2; D is ambiguous. The CDR3 is 14 amino acids. The V end was cut by 3 bases, the J end by 1 base, with 6 bases between. Looked up from germline, CDR1 is SGHTA and CDR2 is FQGTGA. CDR3 region: CASSFGGNTGELFF. The DNA for the CDR3 is TGTGCCAGCAGCTTCGGCGGGAACACCGGGGAGCTGTTTTTT.

The chain carries TRBV28 and TRBJ2-1; D gene unclear. Germline CDR1 MDHEN, CDR2 SYDVKM. This CDR3 is 15 amino acids long. Trimming left V 5 bases short and J 12 bases short, with 23 bases between. CDR3 sequence: CASSPASSWGGWQFF. Here the CDR3 DNA reads TGTGCCAGCAGTCCAGCGAGTAGTTGGGGTGGTTGGCAGTTCTTC.

V and J are TRBV6-1 and TRBJ2-7, with D perhaps matching TRBD1 or TRBD2 (7 bases each). The CDR3 totals 13 residues. The ends were cut back, 10 bases at V and 5 bases at J, with 18 bases in the middle. From germline, CDR1 is MNHNS and CDR2 SASEGT. This CDR3 reads CAIRGGLDDEQYF. CDR3 nucleotides: TGTGCCATCAGGGGGGGGCTAGACGACGAGCAGTACTTC.

The rearrangement links TRBV6-4 to TRBJ2-1; D remains ambiguous. V lost 8 bases and J lost 2, with 13 bases in between. The CDR3 length is 14 residues. Looked up from germline, CDR1 is MRHNA and CDR2 is SNTAGT. The DNA of the CDR3 is TGTGCCAGCGCTGACTCGGCGACCTACAATGAGCAGTTCTTC. This gives the protein CASADSATYNEQFF.

The chain is built from TRBV7-2 and TRBJ2-1; 8 bases fit TRBD2. This CDR3 contains 15 residues. From germline, CDR1 is SGHTA and CDR2 FQGNSA. V dropped 5 bases and J dropped 7; count of bases not matched to a gene: 10. CDR3 amino acids: CASSKTSAQGNEQFF. The DNA of the CDR3 is TGTGCCAGCAGCAAGACTAGCGCCCAGGGGAATGAGCAGTTCTTC.

The gene calls are TRBV5-1 and TRBJ2-2; no clear D. Per germline, CDR1 SGHRS and CDR2 YFSETQ. V was cut by 4 bases and J by 7 bases, with 8 bases left in between. The CDR3 length is 12 residues. The CDR3 region is CASSPEFGELFF. The CDR3 DNA reads as TGCGCCAGCAGCCCCGAGTTCGGGGAGCTGTTTTTT.

The rearrangement joins TRBV19 to TRBJ1-2; 9 bases map to TRBD1. Germline V gene data show CDR1 as LNHDA and CDR2 as SQIVND (reference sequence). J lost 2 bases, V lost 4 bases, and 5 bases had no gene match. The CDR3 sequence is 15 residues long. The CDR3 loop is CASSTQGQGNYGYTF. DNA of the CDR3: TGTGCCAGTAGTACCCAGGGACAGGGAAACTATGGCTACACCTTC.

The V and J genes are TRBV14 and TRBJ1-2, with TRBD1 matching 9 bases. CDR3 size: 15 residues. Germline values: CDR1 SGHDN, CDR2 FVKESK. V shed 4 bases, J shed 5 bases, and the junction held 8 bases outside the gene matches. In DNA form, the CDR3 reads TGTGCCAGCAGCCTCCCCGGGACAGGGCTTTATGGCTACACCTTC. This sequence encodes CASSLPGTGLYGYTF.

This clone was seen only once. This chain connects TRBV5-6 to TRBJ2-5; TRBD2 aligns across 8 bases. After removal of 3 bases from V and 0 bases from J, the junction contained 4 bases not matched to a gene. Germline V gene lookup returns CDR1 SGHDT and CDR2 YYEEEE. The CDR3 has 15 amino acids. The chain's CDR3 is CASSWRGAHQETQYF. The CDR3 DNA follows: TGTGCCAGCAGCTGGCGGGGGGCCCACCAAGAGACCCAGTACTTC.

This clone was counted many times. The rearrangement uses TRBV7-3 and TRBJ1-3; no clear D gene. Germline assignment: CDR1 SGHTA and CDR2 FQGTGA. V lost 5 bases and J lost 4, with 9 bases in between. This CDR3 has 13 residues. The CDR3 DNA is TGTGCCAGCAGCCCCCAGAGCGGAAACACCATATATTTT. It yields the protein CASSPQSGNTIYF.